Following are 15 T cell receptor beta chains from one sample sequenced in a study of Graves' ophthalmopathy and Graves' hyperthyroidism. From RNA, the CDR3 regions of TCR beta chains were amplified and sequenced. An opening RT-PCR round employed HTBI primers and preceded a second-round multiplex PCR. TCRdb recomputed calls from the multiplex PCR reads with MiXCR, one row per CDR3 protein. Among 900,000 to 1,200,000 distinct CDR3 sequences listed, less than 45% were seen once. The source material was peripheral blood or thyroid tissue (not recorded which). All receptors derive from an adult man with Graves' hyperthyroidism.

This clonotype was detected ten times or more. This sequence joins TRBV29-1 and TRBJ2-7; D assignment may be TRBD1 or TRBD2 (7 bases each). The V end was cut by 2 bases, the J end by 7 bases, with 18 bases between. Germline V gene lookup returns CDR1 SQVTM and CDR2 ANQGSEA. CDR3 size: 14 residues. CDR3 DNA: TGCAGCGTTGAACTCCAGGGGGGGGCTCGTGAGCAGTACTTC. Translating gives CSVELQGGAREQYF.

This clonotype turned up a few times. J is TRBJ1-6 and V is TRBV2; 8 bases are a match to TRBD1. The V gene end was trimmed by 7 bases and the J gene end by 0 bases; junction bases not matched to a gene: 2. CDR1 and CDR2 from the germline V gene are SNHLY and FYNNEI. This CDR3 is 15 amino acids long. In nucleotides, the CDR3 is TGTGCCAGCACTGGACAGGGCTCCTATAATTCACCCCTCCACTTT. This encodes CASTGQGSYNSPLHF.

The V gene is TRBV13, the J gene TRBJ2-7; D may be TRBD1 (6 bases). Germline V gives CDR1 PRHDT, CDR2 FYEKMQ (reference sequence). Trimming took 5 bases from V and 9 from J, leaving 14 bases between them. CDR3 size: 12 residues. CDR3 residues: CASSVNRDRQYF. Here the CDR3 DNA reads TGTGCCAGCAGCGTAAACAGGGATCGGCAGTACTTC. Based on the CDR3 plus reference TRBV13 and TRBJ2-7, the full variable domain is AAGVIQSPRHLIKEKRETATLKCYPIPRHDTVYWYQQGPGQDPQFLISFYEKMQSDKGSIPDRFSAQQFSDYHSELNMSSLELGDSALYFCASSVNRDRQYFGPGTRLTVT.

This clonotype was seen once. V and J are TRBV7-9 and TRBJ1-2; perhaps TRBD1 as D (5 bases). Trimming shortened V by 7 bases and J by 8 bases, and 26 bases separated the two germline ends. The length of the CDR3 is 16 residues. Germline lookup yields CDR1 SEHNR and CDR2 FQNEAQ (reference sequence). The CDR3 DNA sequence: TGTGCCAGCACCCCGGGGAGCGCTGGATCAGGGTACGGCTACACCTTC. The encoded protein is CASTPGSAGSGYGYTF.

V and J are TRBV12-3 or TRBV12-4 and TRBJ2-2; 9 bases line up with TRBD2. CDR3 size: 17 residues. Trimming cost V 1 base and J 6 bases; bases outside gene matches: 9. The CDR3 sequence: CASSLGSSGAGAGELFF. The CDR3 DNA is TGTGCCAGCAGTTTAGGTTCTAGCGGGGCGGGCGCCGGGGAGCTGTTTTTT.

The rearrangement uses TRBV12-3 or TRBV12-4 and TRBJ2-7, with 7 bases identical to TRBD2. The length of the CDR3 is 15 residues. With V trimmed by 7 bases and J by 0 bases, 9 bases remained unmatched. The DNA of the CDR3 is TGTGCCAGCATACTTTCGGCTAGCGGCTCCTACGAGCAGTACTTC. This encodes CASILSASGSYEQYF.

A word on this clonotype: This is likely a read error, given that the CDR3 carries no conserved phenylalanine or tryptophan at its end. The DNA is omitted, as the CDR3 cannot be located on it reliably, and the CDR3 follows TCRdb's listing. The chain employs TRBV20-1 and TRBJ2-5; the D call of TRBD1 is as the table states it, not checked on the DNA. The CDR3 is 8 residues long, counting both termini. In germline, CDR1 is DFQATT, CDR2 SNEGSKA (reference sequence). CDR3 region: CSARGGHL.

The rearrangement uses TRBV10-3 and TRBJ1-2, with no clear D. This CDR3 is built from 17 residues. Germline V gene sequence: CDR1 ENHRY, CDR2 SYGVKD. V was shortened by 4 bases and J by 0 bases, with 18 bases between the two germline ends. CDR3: CAISVGGSYPSNYGYTF. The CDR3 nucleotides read TGTGCCATCAGTGTCGGCGGGAGCTATCCATCTAACTATGGCTACACCTTC.

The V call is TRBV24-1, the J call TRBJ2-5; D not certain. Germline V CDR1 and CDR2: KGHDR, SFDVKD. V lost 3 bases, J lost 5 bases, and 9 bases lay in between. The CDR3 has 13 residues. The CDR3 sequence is CATSDRAEETQYF. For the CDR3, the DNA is TGTGCCACCAGTGATCGGGCGGAGGAGACCCAGTACTTC.

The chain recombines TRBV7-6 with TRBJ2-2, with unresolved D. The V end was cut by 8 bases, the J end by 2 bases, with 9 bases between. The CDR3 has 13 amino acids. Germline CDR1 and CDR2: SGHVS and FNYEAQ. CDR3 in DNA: TGTGCCAGCTTAGGCCTTAACACCGGGGAGCTGTTTTTT. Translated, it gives CASLGLNTGELFF.

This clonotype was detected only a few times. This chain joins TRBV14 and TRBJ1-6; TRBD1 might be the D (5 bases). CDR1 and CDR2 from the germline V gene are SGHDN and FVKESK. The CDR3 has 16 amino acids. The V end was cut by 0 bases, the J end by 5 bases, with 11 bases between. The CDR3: CASSQEGRADNSPLHF. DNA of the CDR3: TGTGCCAGCAGCCAAGAGGGCAGGGCTGATAATTCACCCCTCCACTTT.

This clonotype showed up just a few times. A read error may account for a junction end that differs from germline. The CDR3 bases are TGTGCCATCAGTGAGTTTGGGACAGGCCACCAAGAGACCCAGTACTTC. Residues: CAISEFGTGHQETQYF. The chain links TRBV6-1 to TRBJ2-5, with TRBD1 identical over 8 bases. CDR3 length: 16 amino acids. Germline V gene sequence: CDR1 MNHNS, CDR2 SASEGT.

This CDR3 reads CASSLLAGGPKEQYF. DNA for the CDR3: TGTGCCAGCAGCCTACTAGCGGGGGGGCCTAAGGAGCAGTACTTC. This chain links TRBV27 with TRBJ2-7; TRBD2 matches at 13 bases. There are 15 residues in the CDR3. Per the germline V gene, CDR1 is MNHEY and CDR2 is SMNVEV (reference sequence). V lost 6 bases and J lost 7; bases outside the gene matches: 9.

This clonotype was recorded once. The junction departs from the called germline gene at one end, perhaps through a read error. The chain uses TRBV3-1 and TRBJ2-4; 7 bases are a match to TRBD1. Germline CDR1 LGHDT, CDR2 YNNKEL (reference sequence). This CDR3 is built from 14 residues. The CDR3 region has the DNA TGCGCCAGCAGCCCGGAGACAGGGCCCAACATTCAGTACTTC. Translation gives CASSPETGPNIQYF.

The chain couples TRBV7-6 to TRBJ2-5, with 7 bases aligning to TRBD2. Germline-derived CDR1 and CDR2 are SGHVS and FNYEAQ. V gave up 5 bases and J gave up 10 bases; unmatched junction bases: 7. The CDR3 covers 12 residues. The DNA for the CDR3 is TGTGCCAGCAGCCCACCGCGGGGGAACCAGTACTTC. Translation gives CASSPPRGNQYF.